Sequencing of this T cell receptor (beta chain) was carried out in a study of T cell repertoires in cytomegalovirus infection. Looking at the study overall: CMV epitopes used comprised recently identified HLA-C-restricted ones and well-studied HLA-B-restricted ones. Carrying CMV and the relevant HLA type showed in public TCR beta signatures.

TCRdb re-called the reads through MiXCR, storing one row per CDR3 protein. The sample has approximately 1,000,000 distinct CDR3 sequences; around 29% are singletons. To note about this clonotype: Its antigen is as yet unknown. One junction end does not reproduce the germline sequence, and a read error may be involved.

The study's findings and limits: Predominance within the ex vivo response was attributable to HLA-C-restricted CMV-specific TCR beta clonotypes.

CDR1 and CDR2 from the germline V gene are SGHVS and FNYEAQ. The CDR3 runs 14 residues. Sequencing was performed on cultured CD8+ T cells from PBMCs, taken from culture after CMV antigen stimulation. This receptor was obtained from a human donor in good health (CMV status not recorded). Some clones in this sample may be carry-over from other donors' samples. The gene calls are TRBV7-6 and TRBJ2-3; D could derive from TRBD1 or TRBD2 (5 bases each). In nucleotides, the CDR3 is TGTGCCAGCAGCTTCGAGGGGCGCACAGATATGCAGTATTTT. Protein product: CASSFEGRTDMQYF.